The 9 T cell receptor beta chains below come from one sample, sequenced in a study of PD-1 blockade in classical Hodgkin lymphoma. Measured with immunoSEQ multiplex PCR; TCRdb has only the in-frame clones, and not every one. The sample includes around 37,000 clones, 80% to 95% seen only once; the top ten take 0.25% to 0.35%. Time point reported: cycle 4 day 1 (C4D1), after around six weeks of nivolumab. Each patient's relapse followed autologous stem cell transplantation, and brentuximab vedotin exposure varied. Researchers report purifying CD4+ T cells from thawed PBMCs by magnetic negative selection. The sample here was CD4+ T cells from blood, taken before the fourth cycle of nivolumab. The receptors here all came from a human donor with classical Hodgkin lymphoma.

This sequence joins TRBV28 and TRBJ2-3, with 7 bases lining up with TRBD2. V lost 6 bases, J lost 4 bases, and 13 bases stayed unmatched. The germline V gene has CDR1 MDHEN and CDR2 SYDVKM. The CDR3 consists of 16 residues. CDR3 nucleotides: TGTGCCAGCAGAAGAGCTAGCGGAAGCCCCCCAGATACGCAGTATTTT. The encoded protein is CASRRASGSPPDTQYF.

This clone has only a few counts. The chain couples TRBV19 to TRBJ1-1, with D perhaps matching TRBD1 (5 bases). Per the germline V gene, CDR1 is LNHDA and CDR2 is SQIVND (reference sequence). Trimming shortened V by 5 bases and J by 3 bases, and 7 bases separated the two germline ends. The CDR3 extends over 12 amino acids. The CDR3 here is CASSRGDTEAFF. The CDR3 nucleotides are TGTGCCAGTAGTCGAGGGGACACTGAAGCTTTCTTT.

This chain's CDR3 is CASSLSSGLAKNIQYF. In DNA, the CDR3 is TGTGCCAGCAGTTTATCATCAGGGTTAGCCAAAAACATTCAGTACTTC. V is TRBV27 and J is TRBJ2-4; tentative D call: TRBD1 (5 bases). The germline CDR1 and CDR2 sequences are MNHEY and SMNVEV (reference sequence). CDR3 length: 16 residues. Trimming removed 0 bases from V and 0 bases from J, with 9 bases in between.

V and J are TRBV28 and TRBJ2-2; no reliable D call. CDR1 is MDHEN, CDR2 SYDVKM, per germline. The CDR3 length is 11 residues. V lost 3 bases to trimming and J lost 7 bases, with 3 bases between them. CDR3 protein: CASSFSGELFF. CDR3 coding DNA: TGTGCCAGCAGTTTTAGCGGGGAGCTGTTTTTT.

V is TRBV5-1 and J is TRBJ2-7; weak D call: TRBD1 (5 bases). The length of the CDR3 is 14 residues. CDR1 is SGHRS, CDR2 YFSETQ, per germline. Trimming removed 4 bases at V and 2 bases at J, with 13 bases between. CDR3 amino acids: CASSQTAETYEQYF. The CDR3 DNA reads TGCGCCAGCAGCCAGACAGCCGAGACCTACGAGCAGTACTTC.

CDR3 nucleotides: TGCGCCAGCAGCTCACGATCTCAGGGTTCAGGAGGCTACACCTTC. Its translation is CASSSRSQGSGGYTF. The rearrangement uses TRBV5-1 and TRBJ1-2; perhaps TRBD1 as D (5 bases). CDR1 is SGHRS and CDR2 is YFSETQ in the germline V gene. Between the trimmed V and J ends, which lost 3 bases and 8 bases, there was a span of 20 bases. This CDR3 has 15 residues.

The chain uses TRBV10-3 and TRBJ2-1; D unclear. V lost 3 bases to trimming and J lost 5 bases, with 17 bases between them. The CDR3 is 16 residues long. The V gene's germline CDR1 is ENHRY and CDR2 SYGVKD. CDR3 nucleotides: TGTGCCATCAGTGATAGGGCGTCTACCCCGAACAATGAGCAGTTCTTC. Protein product: CAISDRASTPNNEQFF.

This rearrangement joins TRBV18 to TRBJ2-1; TRBD1 aligns across 8 bases. Per germline, CDR1 KGHSH and CDR2 LQKENI. V gave up 4 bases and J gave up 3 bases; unmatched junction bases: 5. The CDR3 has 15 residues. The CDR3 spells CASSRGQDLYNEQFF. CDR3 nucleotides: TGTGCCAGCTCACGGGGACAGGACCTCTACAATGAGCAGTTCTTC. The entire variable domain, with the rest obtained from reference TRBV18 and TRBJ2-1, is as follows: NAGVMQNPRHLVRRRGQEARLRCSPMKGHSHVYWYRQLPEEGLKFMVYLQKENIIDESGMPKERFSAEFPKEGPSILRIQQVVRGDSAAYFCASSRGQDLYNEQFFGPGTRLTVL.

V and J are TRBV28 and TRBJ1-2, with TRBD1 as a possible D gene (5 bases). V was clipped by 5 bases and J by 5 bases, with 18 bases between them. Per germline, CDR1 MDHEN and CDR2 SYDVKM. The length of the CDR3 is 15 residues. CDR3 loop: CASSRDSLRLYGYTF. CDR3 sequence (DNA): TGTGCCAGCAGTCGCGACAGCTTACGACTATATGGCTACACCTTC.